The present entry profiles one T cell receptor beta chain with its context. The data stem from a study of blood T cell repertoires in COVID-19. Seattle's enrolled individuals joined amid active infection and were then monitored longitudinally. The protocol was immunoSEQ multiplex PCR, while the TCRdb copy is restricted to in-frame clones and leaves out a portion. The table has 450,000 or so clones, roughly 90% seen once. From germline, CDR1 is KGHSH and CDR2 LQKENI. The length of the CDR3 is 15 residues. Trimming removed 3 bases at V and 0 bases at J, with 9 bases between. The sample comprised peripheral blood. The chain couples TRBV18 to TRBJ2-1, with D tentatively TRBD1 (6 bases). The clonotype originates from a man between 18 and 29 years old with COVID-19, enrolled during active disease. The CDR3 reads CASSPGQISYNEQFF. DNA of the CDR3: TGTGCCAGCTCACCCGGACAGATCTCCTACAATGAGCAGTTCTTC.